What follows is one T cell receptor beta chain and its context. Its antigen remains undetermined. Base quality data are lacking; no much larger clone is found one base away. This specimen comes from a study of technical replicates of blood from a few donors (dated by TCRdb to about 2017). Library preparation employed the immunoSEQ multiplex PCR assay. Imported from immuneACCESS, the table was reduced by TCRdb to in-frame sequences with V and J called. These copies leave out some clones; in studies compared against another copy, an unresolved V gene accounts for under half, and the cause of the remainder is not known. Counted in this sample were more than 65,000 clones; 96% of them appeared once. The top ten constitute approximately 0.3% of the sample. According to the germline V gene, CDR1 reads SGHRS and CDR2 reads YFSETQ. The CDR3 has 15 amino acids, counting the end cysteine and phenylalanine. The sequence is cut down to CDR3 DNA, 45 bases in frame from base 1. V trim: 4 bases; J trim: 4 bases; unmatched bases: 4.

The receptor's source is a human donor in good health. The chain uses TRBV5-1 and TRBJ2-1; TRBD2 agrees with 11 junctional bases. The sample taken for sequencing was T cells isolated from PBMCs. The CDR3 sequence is CASSPTSGAYNEQFF. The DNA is TGCGCCAGCAGCCCGACTAGCGGGGCTTACAATGAGCAGTTCTTC.